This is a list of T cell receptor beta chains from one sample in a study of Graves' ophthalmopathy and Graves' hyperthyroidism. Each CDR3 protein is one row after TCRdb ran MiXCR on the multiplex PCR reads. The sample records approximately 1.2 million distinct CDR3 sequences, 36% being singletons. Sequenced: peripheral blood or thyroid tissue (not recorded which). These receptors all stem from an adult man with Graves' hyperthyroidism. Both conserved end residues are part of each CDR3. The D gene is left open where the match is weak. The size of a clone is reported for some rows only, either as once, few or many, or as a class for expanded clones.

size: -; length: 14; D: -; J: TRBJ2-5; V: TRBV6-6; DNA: TGTGCCAGCAGACTCACAGGATTGCGAGAGACCCAGTACTTC; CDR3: CASRLTGLRETQYF
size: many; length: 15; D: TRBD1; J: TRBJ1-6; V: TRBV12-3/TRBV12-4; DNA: TGTGCCAGCACCCTGGAGGGGGCCGGTAATTCACCCCTCCACTTT; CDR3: CASTLEGAGNSPLHF
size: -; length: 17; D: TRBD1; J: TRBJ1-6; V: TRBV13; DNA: TGTGCCAGCAGCGCTCCGGGACAGGGATCCTATAATTCACCCCTCCACTTT; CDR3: CASSAPGQGSYNSPLHF
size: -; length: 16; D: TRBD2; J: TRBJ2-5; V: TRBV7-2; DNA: TGTGCCAGCAGCCCCAGTCTAGCGGGGGGCGGCGAGACCCAGTACTTC; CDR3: CASSPSLAGGGETQYF
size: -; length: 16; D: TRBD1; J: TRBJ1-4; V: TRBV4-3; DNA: TGCGCCAGCAGACAGGGACGGGGACAGGGGATGAAAAAACTGTTTTTT; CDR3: CASRQGRGQGMKKLFF
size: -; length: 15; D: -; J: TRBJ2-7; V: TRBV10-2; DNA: TGCGCCAGCAGTGACGATCCGGGACTGCCCTACGAGCAGTACTTC; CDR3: CASSDDPGLPYEQYF
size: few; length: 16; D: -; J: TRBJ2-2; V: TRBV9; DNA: TGTGCCAGCAGTTTCCATCGGGGCGCGGACACCGGGGAGCTGTTTTTT; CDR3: CASSFHRGADTGELFF
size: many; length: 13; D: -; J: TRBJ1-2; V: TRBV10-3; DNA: TGTGCCATCAGTGAGACCAGTAACTATGGCTACACCTTC; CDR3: CAISETSNYGYTF
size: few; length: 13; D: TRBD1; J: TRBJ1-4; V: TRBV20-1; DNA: TGCAGCGCAAGGACAGGGAATAATGAAAAACTGTTTTTT; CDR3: CSARTGNNEKLFF
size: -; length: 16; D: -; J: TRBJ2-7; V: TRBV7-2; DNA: TGTGCCAGCAGCCCCTACCAGTACACTAGTAAAGACGAGCAGTACTTC; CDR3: CASSPYQYTSKDEQYF
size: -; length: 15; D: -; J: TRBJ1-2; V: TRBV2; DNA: TGTGCCAGCAGTCGTGGAAGGGCGGGAAACTATGGCTACACCTTC; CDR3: CASSRGRAGNYGYTF
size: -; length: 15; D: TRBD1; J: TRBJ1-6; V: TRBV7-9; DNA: TGTGCCAGCAGTTCGACTAGCGGGGGACAGTCACCCCTCCACTTT; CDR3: CASSSTSGGQSPLHF
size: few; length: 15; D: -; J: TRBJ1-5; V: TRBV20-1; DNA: TGCAGTGCTAGAGATTCTTGGCAGGGACATCAGCCCCAGCATTTT; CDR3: CSARDSWQGHQPQHF
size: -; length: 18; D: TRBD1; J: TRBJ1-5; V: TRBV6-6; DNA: TGTGCCAGCAGATTAGAGACAGGGTACAGCAGGATCAGCTCGGCCCAGCATTTT; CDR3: CASRLETGYSRISSAQHF
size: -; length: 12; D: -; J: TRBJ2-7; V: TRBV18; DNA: TGTGCCAGCTCACCAGCCTCTTTTGAGCAGTACTTC; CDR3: CASSPASFEQYF
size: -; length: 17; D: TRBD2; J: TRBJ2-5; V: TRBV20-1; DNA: TGCAGTGCTAGTTCGCTAGCGGGAGGGCCGATTCAAGAGACCCAGTACTTC; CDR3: CSASSLAGGPIQETQYF
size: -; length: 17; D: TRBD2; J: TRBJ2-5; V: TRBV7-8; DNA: TGTGCCAGCAGACCGGGCCCTGGCGGGGGGGCTGTGGAGACCCAGTACTTC; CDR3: CASRPGPGGGAVETQYF
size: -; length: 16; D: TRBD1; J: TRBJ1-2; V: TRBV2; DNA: TGTGCCAGCAGTGACCCTCCGTTTCGGACAGGGGAGGGGTACACCTTC; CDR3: CASSDPPFRTGEGYTF
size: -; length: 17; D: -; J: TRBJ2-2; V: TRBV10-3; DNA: TGTGCCAGCAGTTCACCCTCAGGGTGGCCCGGCACCGGGGAGCTGTTTTTT; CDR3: CASSSPSGWPGTGELFF
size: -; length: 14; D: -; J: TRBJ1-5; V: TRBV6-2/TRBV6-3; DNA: TGTGCCAGCAGCGCGGGACTGCTCGAACAGCCCCAGCATTTT; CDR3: CASSAGLLEQPQHF
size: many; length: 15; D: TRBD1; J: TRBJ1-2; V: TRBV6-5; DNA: TGTGCCAGCAGTTACCTAAGACAGGGTGTCTATGGCTACACCTTC; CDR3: CASSYLRQGVYGYTF
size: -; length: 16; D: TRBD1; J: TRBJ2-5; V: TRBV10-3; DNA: TGTGCCATCAGTGAGTCGAGACGAGAGGGGGCAGAGACCCAGTACTTC; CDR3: CAISESRREGAETQYF
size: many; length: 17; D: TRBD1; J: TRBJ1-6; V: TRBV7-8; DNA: TGTGCCAGCAGCCCCCGAGAACAGGGGCCACCACCAACACCCCTCCACTTT; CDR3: CASSPREQGPPPTPLHF
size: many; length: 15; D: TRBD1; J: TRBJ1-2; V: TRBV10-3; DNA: TGTGCCATCAGTGAACGACAGGGGTTGAACTATGGCTACACCTTC; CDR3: CAISERQGLNYGYTF
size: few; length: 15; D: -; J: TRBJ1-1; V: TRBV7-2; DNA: TGTGCCAGCAGCTTAGTGGGCAGGTTGAACACTGAAGCTTTCTTT; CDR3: CASSLVGRLNTEAFF
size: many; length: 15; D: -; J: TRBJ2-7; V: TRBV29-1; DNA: TGCAGCGTCCCTCCGCGGTGTCGGAGCACCTACGAGCAGTACTTC; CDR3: CSVPPRCRSTYEQYF
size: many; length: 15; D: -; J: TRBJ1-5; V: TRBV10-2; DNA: TGTGCCAGCAGTGAAATGAGGGGGTTGGGACAGCCCCAGCATTTT; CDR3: CASSEMRGLGQPQHF
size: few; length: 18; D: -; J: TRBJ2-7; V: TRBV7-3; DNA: TGTGCCAGCAGCTTGGTGGATTACCGGGACCATATCTCCTACGAGCAGTACTTC; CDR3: CASSLVDYRDHISYEQYF
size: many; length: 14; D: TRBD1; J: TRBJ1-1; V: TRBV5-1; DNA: TGCGCCAGCAGCGGTGCCACAGGGGGCACTGAAGCTTTCTTT; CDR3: CASSGATGGTEAFF
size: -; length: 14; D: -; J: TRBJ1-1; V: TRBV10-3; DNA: TGTGCCAGCGCTCGTGGGGGGCAGTACACTGAAGCTTTCTTT; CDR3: CASARGGQYTEAFF
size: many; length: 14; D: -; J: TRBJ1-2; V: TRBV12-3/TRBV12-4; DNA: TGTGCCAGCAGTCCCGCAGAGGAGGCAGGGGGCTACACCTTC; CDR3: CASSPAEEAGGYTF
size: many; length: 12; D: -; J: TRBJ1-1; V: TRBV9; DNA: TGTGCCAGCAGCCCCGACGGACTGGATTTGTTCTTT; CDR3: CASSPDGLDLFF
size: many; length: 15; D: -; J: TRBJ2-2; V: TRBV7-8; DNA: TGTGCCAGCAGCTTAGCGTGGGATTTCACCGGGGAGCTGTTTTTT; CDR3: CASSLAWDFTGELFF
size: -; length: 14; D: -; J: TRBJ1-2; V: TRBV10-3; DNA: TGTGCCATCAGTGGGACGAACTGGGGCTATGGCTACACCTTC; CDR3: CAISGTNWGYGYTF
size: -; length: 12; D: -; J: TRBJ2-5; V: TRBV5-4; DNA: TGTGCCAGCCGGGGTCAGCAAGAGACCCAGTACTTC; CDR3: CASRGQQETQYF
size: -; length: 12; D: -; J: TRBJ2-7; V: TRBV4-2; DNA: TGTGCCAGCAGCCAAGACGACAATGAGCAGTACTTC; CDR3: CASSQDDNEQYF
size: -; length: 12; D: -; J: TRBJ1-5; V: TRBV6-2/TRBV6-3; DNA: TGTGCCAGCCATCATCCCGATCAGCCCCAGCATTTT; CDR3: CASHHPDQPQHF
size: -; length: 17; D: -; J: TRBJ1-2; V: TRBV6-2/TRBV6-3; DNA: TGTGCCAGCAGCAATAACCGCCGACAGACAGCTAACTATGGCTACACCTTC; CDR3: CASSNNRRQTANYGYTF
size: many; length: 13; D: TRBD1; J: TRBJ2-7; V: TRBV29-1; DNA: TGCAGCGCGGGCCCGGGACAGGGTTACGAGCAGTACTTC; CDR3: CSAGPGQGYEQYF
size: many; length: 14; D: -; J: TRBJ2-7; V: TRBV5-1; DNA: TGCGCCAGCAGCTTGGGTATGATCTCCTACGAGCAGTACTTC; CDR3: CASSLGMISYEQYF
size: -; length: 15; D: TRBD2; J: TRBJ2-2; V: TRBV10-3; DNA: TGTGCCATCAGTGATCTAGCGGGGGTCACCGGGGAGCTGTTTTTT; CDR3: CAISDLAGVTGELFF
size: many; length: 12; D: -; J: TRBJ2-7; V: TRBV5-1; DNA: TGCGCCAGCAGCAACGAACTCTACGAGCAGTACTTC; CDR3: CASSNELYEQYF
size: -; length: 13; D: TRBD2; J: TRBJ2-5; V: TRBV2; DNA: TGTGCCTCCCGGGGGGGCTCAAATCAGCCCCAGTACTTC; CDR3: CASRGGSNQPQYF
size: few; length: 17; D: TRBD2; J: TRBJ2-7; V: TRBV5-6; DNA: TGTGCCAGCAGCGGGGGGGCTAGCGGGGGTATAACGTACGAGCAGTACTTC; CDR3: CASSGGASGGITYEQYF
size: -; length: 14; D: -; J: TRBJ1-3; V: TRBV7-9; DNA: TGTGCCAGCAGACGACGGACCTCTGGAAACACCATATATTTT; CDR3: CASRRRTSGNTIYF
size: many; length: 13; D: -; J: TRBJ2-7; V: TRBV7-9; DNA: TGTGCCAGCAGCTTTGAGGGTTTATACGAGCAGTACTTC; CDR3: CASSFEGLYEQYF
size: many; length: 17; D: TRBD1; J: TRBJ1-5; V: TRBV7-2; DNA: TGTGCCAGCAGCTTAGGGGACAGGGGATATAGCAATCAGCCCCAGCATTTT; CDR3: CASSLGDRGYSNQPQHF
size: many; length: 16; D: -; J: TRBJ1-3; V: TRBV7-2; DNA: TGTGCCAGCAGCTCCCGGCAGGGCCGCTTTGGAAACACCATATATTTT; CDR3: CASSSRQGRFGNTIYF
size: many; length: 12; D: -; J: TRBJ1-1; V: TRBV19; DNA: TGTGCCAGTAGCCAGGTGGTCACTGAAGCTTTCTTT; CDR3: CASSQVVTEAFF
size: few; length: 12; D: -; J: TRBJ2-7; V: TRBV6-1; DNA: TGTGCCAGCATGCGGGTTTCCTACGAGCAGTACTTC; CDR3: CASMRVSYEQYF
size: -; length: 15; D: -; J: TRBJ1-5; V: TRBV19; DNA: TGTGCCAGTAGTATAAGAAGGGAAAGGGGTCAGCCCCAGCATTTT; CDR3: CASSIRRERGQPQHF
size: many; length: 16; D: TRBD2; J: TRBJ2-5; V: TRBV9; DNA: TGTGCCAGCAGCGTAGGGGTAGCGGGGGGGCGGGAGACCCAGTACTTC; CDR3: CASSVGVAGGRETQYF
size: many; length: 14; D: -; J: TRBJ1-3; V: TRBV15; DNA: TGTGCCACCGGGAACAGATTCTCTGGAAACACCATATATTTT; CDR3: CATGNRFSGNTIYF
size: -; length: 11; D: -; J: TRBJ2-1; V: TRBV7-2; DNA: TGTGCCAGCAGCCCTGCCGGGGAGCAGTTCTTC; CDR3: CASSPAGEQFF
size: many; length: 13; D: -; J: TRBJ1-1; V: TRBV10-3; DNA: TGTGCCATCAGGGACACAAGGGCCACTGAAGCTTTCTTT; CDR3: CAIRDTRATEAFF